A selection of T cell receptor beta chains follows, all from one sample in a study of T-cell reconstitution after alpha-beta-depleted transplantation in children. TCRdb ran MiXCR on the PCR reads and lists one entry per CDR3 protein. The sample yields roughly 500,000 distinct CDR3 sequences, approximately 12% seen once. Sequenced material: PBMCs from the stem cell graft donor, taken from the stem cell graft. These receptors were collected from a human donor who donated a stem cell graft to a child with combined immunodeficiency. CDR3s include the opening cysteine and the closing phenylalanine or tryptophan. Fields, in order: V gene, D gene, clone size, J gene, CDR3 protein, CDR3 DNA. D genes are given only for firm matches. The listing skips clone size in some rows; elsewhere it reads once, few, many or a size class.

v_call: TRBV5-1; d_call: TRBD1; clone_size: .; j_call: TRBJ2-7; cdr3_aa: CASSWGQGAEQYF; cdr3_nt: TGCGCCAGCAGCTGGGGACAGGGCGCCGAGCAGTACTTC
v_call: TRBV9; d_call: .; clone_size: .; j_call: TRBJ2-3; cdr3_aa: CASSVEAGTDTQYF; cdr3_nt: TGTGCCAGCAGCGTAGAAGCAGGCACAGATACGCAGTATTTT
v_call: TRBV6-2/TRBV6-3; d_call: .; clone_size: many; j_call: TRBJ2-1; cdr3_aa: CASSYAGTRLDEQFF; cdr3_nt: TGTGCCAGCAGTTATGCCGGGACACGTCTGGATGAGCAGTTCTTC
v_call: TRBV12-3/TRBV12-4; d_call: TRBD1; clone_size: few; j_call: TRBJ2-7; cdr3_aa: CASSPDRGRSYEQYF; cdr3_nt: TGTGCCAGCAGTCCTGACAGGGGACGCTCCTACGAGCAGTACTTC
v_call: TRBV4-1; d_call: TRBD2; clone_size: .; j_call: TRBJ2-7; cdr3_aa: CASSQALSTGGAEQYF; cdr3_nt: TGCGCCAGCAGCCAAGCGCTCTCGACGGGAGGGGCCGAGCAGTACTTC
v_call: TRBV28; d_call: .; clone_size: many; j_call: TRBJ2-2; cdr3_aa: CATFSWGQNTGELFF; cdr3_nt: TGTGCCACCTTCTCCTGGGGACAGAACACCGGGGAGCTGTTTTTT
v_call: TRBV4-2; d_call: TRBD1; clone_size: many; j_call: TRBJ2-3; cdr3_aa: CASSQDEVGTGSTDTQYF; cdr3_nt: TGTGCCAGCAGCCAAGATGAGGTGGGGACAGGGAGCACAGATACGCAGTATTTT
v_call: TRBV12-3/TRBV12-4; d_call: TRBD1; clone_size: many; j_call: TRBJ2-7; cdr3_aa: CASSDRAVYEQYF; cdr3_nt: TGTGCCAGCAGTGACAGGGCGGTCTACGAGCAGTACTTC
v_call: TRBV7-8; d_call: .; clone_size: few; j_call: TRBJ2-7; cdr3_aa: CASSLGRKSSYEQYF; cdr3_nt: TGTGCCAGCAGCCTCGGACGGAAAAGCTCCTACGAGCAGTACTTC
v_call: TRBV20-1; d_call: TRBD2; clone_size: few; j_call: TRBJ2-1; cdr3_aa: CSAWGTGGPYYNEQFF; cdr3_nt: TGCAGTGCTTGGGGGACGGGAGGGCCTTACTACAATGAGCAGTTCTTC
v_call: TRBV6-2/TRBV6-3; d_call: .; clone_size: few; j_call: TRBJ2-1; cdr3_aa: CASSGSPGGQFF; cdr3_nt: TGTGCCAGTTCCGGGTCCCCCGGGGGGCAGTTCTTC
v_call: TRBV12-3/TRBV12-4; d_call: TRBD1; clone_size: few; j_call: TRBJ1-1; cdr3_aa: CASTRRQGTEAFF; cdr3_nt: TGTGCCAGCACCAGAAGACAGGGGACTGAAGCTTTCTTT
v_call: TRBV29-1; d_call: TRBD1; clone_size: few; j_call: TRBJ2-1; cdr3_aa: CSAGQGSLQEQFF; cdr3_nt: TGCAGCGCGGGACAGGGGTCTCTCCAAGAGCAGTTCTTC
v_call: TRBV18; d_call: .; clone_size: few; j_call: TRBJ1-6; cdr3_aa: CASSQDWGNSPLHF; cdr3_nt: TGTGCCAGCTCACAAGACTGGGGTAATTCACCCCTCCACTTT
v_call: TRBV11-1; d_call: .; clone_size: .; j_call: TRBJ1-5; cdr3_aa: CASSPGEDNSFSINQPQHF; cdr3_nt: TGTGCCAGCAGCCCGGGAGAGGACAATTCTTTCTCTATTAATCAGCCCCAGCATTTT
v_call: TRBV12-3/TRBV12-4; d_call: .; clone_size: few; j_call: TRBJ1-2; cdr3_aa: CASSSRTFRLDGYTF; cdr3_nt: TGTGCCAGCAGTTCACGGACATTTAGATTAGATGGCTACACCTTC
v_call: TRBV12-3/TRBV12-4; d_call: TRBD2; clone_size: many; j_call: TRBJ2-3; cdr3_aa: CASSRRLAGGLFLTDTQYF; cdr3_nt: TGTGCCAGCAGTAGAAGACTAGCGGGGGGCCTCTTTCTCACAGATACGCAGTATTTT
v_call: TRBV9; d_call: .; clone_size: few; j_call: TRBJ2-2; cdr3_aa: CASSPGGDSPTGELFF; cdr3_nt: TGTGCCAGCAGCCCAGGCGGGGACAGCCCCACCGGGGAGCTGTTTTTT
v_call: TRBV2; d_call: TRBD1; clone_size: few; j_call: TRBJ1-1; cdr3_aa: CASSHDRANTEAFF; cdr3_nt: TGTGCCAGCAGCCATGACAGGGCGAACACTGAAGCTTTCTTT
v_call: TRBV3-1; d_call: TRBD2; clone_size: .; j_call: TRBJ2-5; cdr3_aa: CASSPLAGGLQYF; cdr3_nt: TGTGCCAGCAGCCCTTTAGCGGGGGGACTCCAGTACTTC
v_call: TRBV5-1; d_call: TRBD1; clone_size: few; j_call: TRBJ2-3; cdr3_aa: CASSWTGETDTQYF; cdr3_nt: TGCGCCAGCAGCTGGACAGGGGAAACAGATACGCAGTATTTT
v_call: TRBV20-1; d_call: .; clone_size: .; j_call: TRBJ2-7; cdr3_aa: CSGKDSSYEQYF; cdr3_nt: TGCAGTGGAAAGGACAGCTCCTACGAGCAGTACTTC
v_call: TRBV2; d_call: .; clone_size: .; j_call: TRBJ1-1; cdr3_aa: CARNREGNTEAFF; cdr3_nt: TGTGCCAGGAACAGGGAAGGGAACACTGAAGCTTTCTTT
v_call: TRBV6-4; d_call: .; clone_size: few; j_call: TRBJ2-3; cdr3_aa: CASSDSGGGGTDTQYF; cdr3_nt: TGTGCCAGCAGTGACTCAGGGGGAGGAGGGACAGATACGCAGTATTTT
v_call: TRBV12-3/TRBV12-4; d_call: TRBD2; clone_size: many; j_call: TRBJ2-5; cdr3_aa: CASSPGLAGGETQYF; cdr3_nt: TGTGCCAGCTCACCAGGGCTAGCGGGAGGAGAGACCCAGTACTTC
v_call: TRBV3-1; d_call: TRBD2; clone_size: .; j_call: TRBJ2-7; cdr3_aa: CASSQELAGFYEQYF; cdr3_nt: TGTGCCAGCAGCCAAGAACTAGCGGGGTTTTACGAGCAGTACTTC
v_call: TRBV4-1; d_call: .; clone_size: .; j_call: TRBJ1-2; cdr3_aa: CASSQGSGIAYGYTF; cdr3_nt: TGCGCCAGCAGCCAAGGATCGGGGATTGCCTATGGCTACACCTTC
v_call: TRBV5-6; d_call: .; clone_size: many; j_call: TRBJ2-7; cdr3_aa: CASALARTYEQYF; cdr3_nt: TGTGCCAGCGCGTTAGCAAGGACCTACGAGCAGTACTTC
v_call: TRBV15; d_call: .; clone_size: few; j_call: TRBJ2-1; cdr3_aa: CATSRGTVAGQFF; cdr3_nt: TGTGCCACCAGCAGAGGGACTGTAGCAGGGCAGTTCTTC
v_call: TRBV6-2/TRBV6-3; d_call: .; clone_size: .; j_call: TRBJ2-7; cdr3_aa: CAVRGAEGWPLEQYF; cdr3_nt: TGTGCCGTCCGGGGGGCAGAAGGTTGGCCCCTCGAGCAGTACTTC
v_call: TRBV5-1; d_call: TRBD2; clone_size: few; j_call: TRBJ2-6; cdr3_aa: CASSLGRLAGAVGANVLTF; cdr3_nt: TGCGCCAGCAGCCTGGGCCGACTAGCGGGAGCGGTTGGGGCCAACGTCCTGACTTTC
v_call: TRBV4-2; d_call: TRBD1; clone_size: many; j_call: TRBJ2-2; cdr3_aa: CASSHETGDVGELFF; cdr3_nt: TGTGCCAGCAGCCATGAGACAGGGGATGTCGGGGAGCTGTTTTTT
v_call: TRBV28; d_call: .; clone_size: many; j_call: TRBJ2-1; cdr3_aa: CASRPWGGDRSYNEQFF; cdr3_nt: TGTGCCAGCAGACCTTGGGGGGGCGACCGCTCCTACAATGAGCAGTTCTTC
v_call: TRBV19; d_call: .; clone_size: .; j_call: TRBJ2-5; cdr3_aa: CASTPSNGGHVTQYF; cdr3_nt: TGTGCCAGCACCCCGAGCAACGGGGGGCATGTGACCCAGTACTTC
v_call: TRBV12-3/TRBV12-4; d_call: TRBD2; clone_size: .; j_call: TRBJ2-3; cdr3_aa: CASSLSGTADTQYF; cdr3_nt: TGTGCCAGCAGTTTGAGCGGGACTGCAGATACGCAGTATTTT
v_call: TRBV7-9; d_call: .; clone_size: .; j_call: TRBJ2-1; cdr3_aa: CASRGPYGYEQFF; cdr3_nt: TGTGCCAGCAGGGGCCCATATGGCTATGAGCAGTTCTTC
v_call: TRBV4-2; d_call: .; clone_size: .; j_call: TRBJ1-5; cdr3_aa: CASSQDHPEGGQPQHF; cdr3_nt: TGTGCCAGCAGCCAAGATCACCCGGAGGGCGGTCAGCCCCAGCATTTT